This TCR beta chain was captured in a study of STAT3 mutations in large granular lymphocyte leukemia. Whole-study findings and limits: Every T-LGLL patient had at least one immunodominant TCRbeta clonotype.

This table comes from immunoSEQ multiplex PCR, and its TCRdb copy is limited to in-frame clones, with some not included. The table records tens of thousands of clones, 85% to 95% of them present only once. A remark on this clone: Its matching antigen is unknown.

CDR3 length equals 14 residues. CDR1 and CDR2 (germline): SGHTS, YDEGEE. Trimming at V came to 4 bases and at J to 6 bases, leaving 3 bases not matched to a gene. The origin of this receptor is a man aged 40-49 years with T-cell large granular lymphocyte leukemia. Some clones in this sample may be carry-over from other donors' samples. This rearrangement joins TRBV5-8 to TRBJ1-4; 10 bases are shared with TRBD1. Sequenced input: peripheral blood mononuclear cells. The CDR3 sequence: CASSTGTGDEKLFF. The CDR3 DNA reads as TGTGCCAGCAGCACCGGGACAGGGGATGAAAAACTGTTTTTT.